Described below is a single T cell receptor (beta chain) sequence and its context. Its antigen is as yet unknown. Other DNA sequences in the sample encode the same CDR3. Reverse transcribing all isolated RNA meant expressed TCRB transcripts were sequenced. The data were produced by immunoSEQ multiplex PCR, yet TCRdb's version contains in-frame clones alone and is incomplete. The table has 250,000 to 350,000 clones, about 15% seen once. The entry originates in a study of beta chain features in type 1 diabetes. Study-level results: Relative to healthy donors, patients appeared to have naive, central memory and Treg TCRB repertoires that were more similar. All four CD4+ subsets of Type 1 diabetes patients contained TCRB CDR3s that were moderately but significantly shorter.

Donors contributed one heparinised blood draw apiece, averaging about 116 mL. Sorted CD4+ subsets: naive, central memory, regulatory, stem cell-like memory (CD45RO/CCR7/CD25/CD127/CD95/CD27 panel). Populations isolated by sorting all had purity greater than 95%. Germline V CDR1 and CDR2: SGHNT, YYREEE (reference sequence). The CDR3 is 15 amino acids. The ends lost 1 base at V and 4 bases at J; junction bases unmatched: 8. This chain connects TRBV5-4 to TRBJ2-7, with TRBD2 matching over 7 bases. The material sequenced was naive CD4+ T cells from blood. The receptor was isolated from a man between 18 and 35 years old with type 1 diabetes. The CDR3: CASSLLVGGSYEQYF. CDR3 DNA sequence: TGTGCCAGCAGCTTGCTTGTCGGGGGGTCGTACGAGCAGTACTTC. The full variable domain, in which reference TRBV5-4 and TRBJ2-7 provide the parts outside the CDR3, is ETGVTQSPTHLIKTRGQQVTLRCSSQSGHNTVSWYQQALGQGPQFIFQYYREEENGRGNFPPRFSGLQFPNYSSELNVNALELDDSALYLCASSLLVGGSYEQYFGPGTRLTVT.